The 8 T cell receptor beta chains presented below share a single source sample, sequenced in a study of T cell responses to AZD1222 COVID-19 vaccine. The assay was immunoSEQ multiplex PCR, and TCRdb's table has in-frame clones only and misses some. The sample contains about 54,000 clones, approximately 88% of which appear only once. Sample: peripheral blood, taken on day 0 of AZD1222 vaccination. These receptors originate from an adult in good health.

The rearrangement joins TRBV12-3 or TRBV12-4 to TRBJ2-1, with TRBD2 matching over 11 bases. V shed 8 bases and J 4 bases; nucleotides not matched to a gene: 1. The CDR3 has 13 residues. The DNA of the CDR3 is TGTGCCAGCGGGACTAGCGGTTACAATGAGCAGTTCTTC. Residues: CASGTSGYNEQFF.

The chain employs TRBV30 and TRBJ2-7; a possible D gene is TRBD1 (5 bases). The CDR3 loop spans 12 amino acids. Germline V gene data show CDR1 as GTSNPN and CDR2 as SVGIG (reference sequence). The V end lost 3 bases, the J end lost 6 bases, and 12 bases lay between the germline ends. In DNA, the CDR3 is TGTGCCTGGAGCCCCTCAGGGATCGAGCAGTACTTC. Encoded protein: CAWSPSGIEQYF.

The V call is TRBV5-1, the J call TRBJ2-7; a possible D gene is TRBD1 (5 bases). CDR1 and CDR2 from the germline V gene are SGHRS and YFSETQ. The V end was cut by 5 bases, the J end by 0 bases, with 18 bases between. The CDR3 sequence is 16 residues long. The DNA for the CDR3 is TGCGCCAGCAGGTCCCGACAGCCCGGTTTCTCCTACGAGCAGTACTTC. This sequence encodes CASRSRQPGFSYEQYF.

The gene calls are TRBV14 and TRBJ1-1; D is unresolved. V gave up 7 bases and J gave up 1 base, with 10 bases separating them. CDR1 is SGHDN and CDR2 is FVKESK in the germline V gene. The CDR3 length is 13 residues. In DNA, the CDR3 is TGTGCCAGCACCCTACATCCGAACACTGAAGCTTTCTTT. Amino acids: CASTLHPNTEAFF.

The chain combines TRBV27 with TRBJ1-6, with 9 bases lining up with TRBD1. CDR1 and CDR2 from the germline V gene are MNHEY and SMNVEV (reference sequence). The trim removed 8 bases at V and 5 bases at J, leaving 4 bases unmatched. CDR3 size: 14 residues. Here the CDR3 reads CASARQGDNSPLHF. As DNA, the CDR3 is TGTGCCAGCGCCAGACAGGGGGATAATTCACCCCTCCACTTT.

The chain has TRBV18 and TRBJ2-5, with D maybe TRBD1 (5 bases). CDR1 is KGHSH, CDR2 LQKENI, per germline. This CDR3 is built from 18 residues. V lost 0 bases and J 1 base, leaving 18 bases between the germline ends. CDR3 nucleotides: TGTGCCAGCTCACCACCGAATTCAGCTAGGGGATTCCAAGAGACCCAGTACTTC. It translates to CASSPPNSARGFQETQYF.

V and J are TRBV5-5 and TRBJ2-7; weak D call: TRBD1 (5 bases). CDR1 is SGHKS and CDR2 is YYEKEE in the germline V gene (reference sequence). The CDR3 runs to 12 residues. With 7 bases removed from V and 0 bases from J, the gap between germline ends came to 8 bases. The chain's CDR3 is CASQGDSYEQYF. The CDR3 DNA reads TGTGCCAGCCAAGGGGACTCCTACGAGCAGTACTTC.

This clone was seen just once. The genes are TRBV28 and TRBJ1-1; D is possibly TRBD1 (6 bases). Trimming pared 3 bases from V and 9 bases from J, leaving 14 bases between. This CDR3 has 13 residues. Germline CDR1 and CDR2: MDHEN and SYDVKM. CDR3 coding DNA: TGTGCCAGCAGTTTGTCCTGGACAGCCAAAGCTTTCTTT. Protein sequence: CASSLSWTAKAFF. The complete variable domain, with remaining parts taken from reference TRBV28 and TRBJ1-1, reads DVKVTQSSRYLVKRTGEKVFLECVQDMDHENMFWYRQDPGLGLRLIYFSYDVKMKEKGDIPEGYSVSREKKERFSLILESASTNQTSMYLCASSLSWTAKAFFGQGTRLTVV.